The source of this T cell receptor beta chain is a study of shared clonotypes between healthy human individuals. Study conclusions and caveats: Non-shared clonotypes were found to have lower generation probabilities than the clonotypes that were shared by all four of the sorted-subset donors.

Measured with immunoSEQ multiplex PCR; TCRdb has only the in-frame clones, and not every one. This table holds some 1 million clones, around 75% found once. V was clipped by 4 bases and J by 0 bases, with 9 bases between them. This CDR3 comprises 15 residues. Germline assignment: CDR1 SNHLY and CDR2 FYNNEI. About this clone: Its antigen is still unknown.

This clonotype was sampled from a man between 18 and 29 years old in good health. The chain uses TRBV2 and TRBJ2-2, with D perhaps matching TRBD2 (6 bases). Sequenced sample: memory CD4+ T cells sorted from blood. As for subset: CD45RA-negative fraction. DNA for the CDR3: TGTGCCAGCAGTGGTGGAGGGGCGAACACCGGGGAGCTGTTTTTT. It is translated as CASSGGGANTGELFF.